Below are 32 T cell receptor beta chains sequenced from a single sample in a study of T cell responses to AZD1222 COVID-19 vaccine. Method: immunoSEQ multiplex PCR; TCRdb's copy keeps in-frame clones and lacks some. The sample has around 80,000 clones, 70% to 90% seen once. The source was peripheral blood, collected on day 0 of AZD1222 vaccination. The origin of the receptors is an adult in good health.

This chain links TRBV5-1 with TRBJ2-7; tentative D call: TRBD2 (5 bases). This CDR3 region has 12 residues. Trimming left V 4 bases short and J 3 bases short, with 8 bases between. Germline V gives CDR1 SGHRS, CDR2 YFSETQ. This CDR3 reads CASSPGNYEQYV. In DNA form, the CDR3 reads TGCGCCAGCAGCCCGGGGAACTACGAGCAGTACGTC.

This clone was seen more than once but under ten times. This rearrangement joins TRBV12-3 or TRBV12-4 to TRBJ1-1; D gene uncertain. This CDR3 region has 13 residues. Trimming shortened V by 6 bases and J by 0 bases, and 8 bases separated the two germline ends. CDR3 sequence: CASRTQLNTEAFF. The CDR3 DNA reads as TGTGCCAGCAGGACGCAGCTGAACACTGAAGCTTTCTTT.

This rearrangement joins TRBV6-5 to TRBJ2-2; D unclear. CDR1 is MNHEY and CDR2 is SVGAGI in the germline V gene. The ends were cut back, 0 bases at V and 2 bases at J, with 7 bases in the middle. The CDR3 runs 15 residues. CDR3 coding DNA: TGTGCCAGCAGTTACTCGGGCCTAAACACCGGGGAGCTGTTTTTT. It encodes CASSYSGLNTGELFF.

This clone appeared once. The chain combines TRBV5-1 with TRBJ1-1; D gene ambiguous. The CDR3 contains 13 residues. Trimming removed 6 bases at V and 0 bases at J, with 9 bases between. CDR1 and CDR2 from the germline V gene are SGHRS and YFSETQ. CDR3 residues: CASTVGMNTEAFF. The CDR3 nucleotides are TGCGCCAGCACCGTAGGAATGAACACTGAAGCTTTCTTT.

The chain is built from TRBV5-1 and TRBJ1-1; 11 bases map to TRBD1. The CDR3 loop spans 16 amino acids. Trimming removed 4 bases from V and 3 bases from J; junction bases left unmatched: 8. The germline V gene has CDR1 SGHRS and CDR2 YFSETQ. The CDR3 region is CASSPGTGGDYTEAFF. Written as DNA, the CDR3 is TGCGCCAGCAGCCCTGGGACAGGGGGAGATTACACTGAAGCTTTCTTT.

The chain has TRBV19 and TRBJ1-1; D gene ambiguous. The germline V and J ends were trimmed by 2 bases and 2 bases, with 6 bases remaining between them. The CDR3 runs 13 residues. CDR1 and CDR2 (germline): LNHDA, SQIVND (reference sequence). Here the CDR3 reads CASSIQRNTEAFF. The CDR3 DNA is TGTGCCAGTAGTATACAGAGAAACACTGAAGCTTTCTTT.

The CDR3 region is CATSDATSGLTDTQYF. CDR3 nucleotide sequence: TGTGCCACCAGTGACGCGACTAGCGGACTCACAGATACGCAGTATTTT. This chain uses TRBV24-1 with TRBJ2-3, with TRBD2 matching 9 bases. V dropped 4 bases and J dropped 2; count of bases not matched to a gene: 6. CDR3 size: 16 residues. Per the germline V gene, CDR1 is KGHDR and CDR2 is SFDVKD.

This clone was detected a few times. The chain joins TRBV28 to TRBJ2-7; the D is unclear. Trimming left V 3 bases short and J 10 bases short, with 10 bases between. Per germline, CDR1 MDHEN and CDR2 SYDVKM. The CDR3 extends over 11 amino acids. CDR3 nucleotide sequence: TGTGCCAGCAGTTTTAATTCTCGTCAGTACTTC. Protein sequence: CASSFNSRQYF.

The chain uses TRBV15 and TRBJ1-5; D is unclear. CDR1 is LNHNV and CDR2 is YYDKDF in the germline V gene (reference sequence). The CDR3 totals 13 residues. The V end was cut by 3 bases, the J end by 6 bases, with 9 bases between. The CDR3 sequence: CATSREGIQPQHF. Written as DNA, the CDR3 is TGTGCCACCAGCAGGGAAGGGATTCAGCCCCAGCATTTT.

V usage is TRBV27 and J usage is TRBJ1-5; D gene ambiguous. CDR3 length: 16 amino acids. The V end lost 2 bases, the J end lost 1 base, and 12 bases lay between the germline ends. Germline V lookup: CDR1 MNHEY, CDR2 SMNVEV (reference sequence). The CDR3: CASSLRSVDSNQPQHF. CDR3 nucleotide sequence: TGTGCCAGCAGTTTACGGTCAGTAGACAGCAATCAGCCCCAGCATTTT.

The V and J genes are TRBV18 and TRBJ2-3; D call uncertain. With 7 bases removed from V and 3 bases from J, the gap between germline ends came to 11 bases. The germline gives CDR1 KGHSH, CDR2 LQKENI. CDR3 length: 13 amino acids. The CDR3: CASCLYGTDTQYF. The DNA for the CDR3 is TGTGCCAGCTGTCTTTACGGGACAGATACGCAGTATTTT.

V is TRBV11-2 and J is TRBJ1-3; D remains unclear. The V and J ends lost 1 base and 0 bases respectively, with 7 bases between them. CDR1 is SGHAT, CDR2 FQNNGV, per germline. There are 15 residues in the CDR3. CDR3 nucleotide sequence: TGTGCCAGCAGCTTAGGCGGATACTCTGGAAACACCATATATTTT. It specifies CASSLGGYSGNTIYF.

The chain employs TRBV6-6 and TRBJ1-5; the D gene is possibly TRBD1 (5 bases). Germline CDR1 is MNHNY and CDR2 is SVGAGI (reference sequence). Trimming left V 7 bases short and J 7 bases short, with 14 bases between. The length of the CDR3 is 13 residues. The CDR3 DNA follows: TGTGCCAGCACCGACAGTTCAGGGCAGCCCCAGCATTTT. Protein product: CASTDSSGQPQHF.

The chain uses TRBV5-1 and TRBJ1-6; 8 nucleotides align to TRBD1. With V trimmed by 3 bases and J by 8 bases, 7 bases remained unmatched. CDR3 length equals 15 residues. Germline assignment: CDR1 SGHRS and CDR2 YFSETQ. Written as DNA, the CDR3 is TGCGCCAGCAGCTGGACAGGGCTGGGGGATTCACCCCTCCACTTT. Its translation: CASSWTGLGDSPLHF. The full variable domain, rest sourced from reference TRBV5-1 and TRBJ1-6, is KAGVTQTPRYLIKTRGQQVTLSCSPISGHRSVSWYQQTPGQGLQFLFEYFSETQRNKGNFPGRFSGRQFSNSRSEMNVSTLELGDSALYLCASSWTGLGDSPLHFGNGTRLTVT.

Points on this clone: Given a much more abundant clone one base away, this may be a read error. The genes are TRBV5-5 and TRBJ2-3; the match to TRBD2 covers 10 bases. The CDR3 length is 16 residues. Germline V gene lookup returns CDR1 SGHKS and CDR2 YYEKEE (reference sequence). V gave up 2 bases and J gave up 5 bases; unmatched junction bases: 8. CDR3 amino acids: CASSLWGRLAGDTQYF. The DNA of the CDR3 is TGTGCCAGCAGCTTATGGGGGCGACTAGCGGGAGATACGCAGTATTTT.

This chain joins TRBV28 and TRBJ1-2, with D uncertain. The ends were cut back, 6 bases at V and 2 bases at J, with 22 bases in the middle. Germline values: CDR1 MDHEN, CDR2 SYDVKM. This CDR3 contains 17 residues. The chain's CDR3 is CASRLMGLNELNYGYTF. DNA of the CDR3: TGTGCCAGCAGACTTATGGGCCTTAACGAGCTCAACTATGGCTACACCTTC.

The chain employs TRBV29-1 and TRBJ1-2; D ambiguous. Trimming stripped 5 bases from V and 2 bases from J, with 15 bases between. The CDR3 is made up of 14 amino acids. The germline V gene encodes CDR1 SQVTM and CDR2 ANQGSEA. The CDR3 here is CSVNGVGGNYGYTF. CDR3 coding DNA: TGCAGCGTTAACGGGGTCGGCGGAAACTATGGCTACACCTTC.

The DNA for the CDR3 is TGTGCCAGCAGCCAAGTAGAGGGGGGCACTGAAGCTTTCTTT. Its protein is CASSQVEGGTEAFF. The chain recombines TRBV4-2 with TRBJ1-1, with D possibly TRBD1 on 6 matching bases. Trimming pared 1 base from V and 4 bases from J, leaving 10 bases between. The CDR3 contains 14 residues. The germline V gene has CDR1 LGHNA and CDR2 YNFKEQ.

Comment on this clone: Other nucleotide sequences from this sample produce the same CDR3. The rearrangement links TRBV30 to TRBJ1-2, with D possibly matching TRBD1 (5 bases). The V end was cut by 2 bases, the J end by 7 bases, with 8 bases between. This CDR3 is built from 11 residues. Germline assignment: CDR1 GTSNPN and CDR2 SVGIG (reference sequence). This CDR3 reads CAWSPGGGYTF. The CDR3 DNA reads TGTGCCTGGAGTCCCGGGGGTGGCTACACCTTC. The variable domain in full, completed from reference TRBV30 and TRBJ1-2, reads SQTIHQWPATLVQPVGSPLSLECTVEGTSNPNLYWYRQAAGRGLQLLFYSVGIGQISSEVPQNLSASRPQDRQFILSSKKLLLSDSGFYLCAWSPGGGYTFGSGTRLTVV.

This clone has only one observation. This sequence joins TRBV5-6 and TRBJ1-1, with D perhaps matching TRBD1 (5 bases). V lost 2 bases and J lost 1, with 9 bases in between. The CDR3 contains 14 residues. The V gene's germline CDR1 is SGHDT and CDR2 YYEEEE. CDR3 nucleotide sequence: TGTGCCAGCAGCTTTGGGGGTGGGAACACTGAAGCTTTCTTT. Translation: CASSFGGGNTEAFF.

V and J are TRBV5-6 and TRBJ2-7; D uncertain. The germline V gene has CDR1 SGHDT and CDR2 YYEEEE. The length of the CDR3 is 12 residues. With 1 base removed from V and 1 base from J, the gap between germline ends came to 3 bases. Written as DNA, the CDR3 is TGTGCCAGCAGCTTGAGGTCCTACGAGCAGTACTTC. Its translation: CASSLRSYEQYF.

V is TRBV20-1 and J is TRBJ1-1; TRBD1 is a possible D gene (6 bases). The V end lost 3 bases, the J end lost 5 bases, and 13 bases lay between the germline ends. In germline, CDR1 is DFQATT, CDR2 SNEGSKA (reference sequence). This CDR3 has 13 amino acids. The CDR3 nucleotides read TGCAGTGCTAGTCGAGGGGGTGGAACTGAAGCTTTCTTT. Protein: CSASRGGGTEAFF.

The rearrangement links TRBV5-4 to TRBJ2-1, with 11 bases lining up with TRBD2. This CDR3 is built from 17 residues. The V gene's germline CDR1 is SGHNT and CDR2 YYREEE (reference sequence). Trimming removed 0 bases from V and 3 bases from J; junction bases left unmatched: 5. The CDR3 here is CASSLDSLAGGYNEQFF. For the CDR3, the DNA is TGTGCCAGCAGCTTGGACAGTCTAGCGGGAGGCTACAATGAGCAGTTCTTC.

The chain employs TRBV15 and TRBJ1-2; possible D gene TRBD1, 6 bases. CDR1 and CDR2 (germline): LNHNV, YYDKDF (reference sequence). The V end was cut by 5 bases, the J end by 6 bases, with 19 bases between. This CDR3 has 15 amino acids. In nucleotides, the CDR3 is TGTGCCACCAGCCGCAGGTCCCAGGGGATGAATGGCTACACCTTC. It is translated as CATSRRSQGMNGYTF.

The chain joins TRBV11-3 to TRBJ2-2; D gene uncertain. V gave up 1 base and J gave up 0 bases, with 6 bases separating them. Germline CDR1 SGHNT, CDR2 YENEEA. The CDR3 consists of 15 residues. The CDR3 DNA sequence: TGTGCCAGCAGCTTAGGCAGTTCGAACACCGGGGAGCTGTTTTTT. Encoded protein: CASSLGSSNTGELFF. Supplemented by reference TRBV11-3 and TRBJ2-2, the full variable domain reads EAGVVQSPRYKIIEKKQPVAFWCNPISGHNTLYWYLQNLGQGPELLIRYENEEAVDDSQLPKDRFSAERLKGVDSTLKIQPAELGDSAVYLCASSLGSSNTGELFFGEGSRLTVL.

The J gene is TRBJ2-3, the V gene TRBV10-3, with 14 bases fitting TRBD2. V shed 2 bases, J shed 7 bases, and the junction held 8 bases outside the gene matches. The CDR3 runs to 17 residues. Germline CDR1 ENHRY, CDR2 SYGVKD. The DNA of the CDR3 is TGTGCCATCAGTGAGAACCCGGGACTAGCGGGAGTGAATACGCAGTATTTT. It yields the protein CAISENPGLAGVNTQYF.

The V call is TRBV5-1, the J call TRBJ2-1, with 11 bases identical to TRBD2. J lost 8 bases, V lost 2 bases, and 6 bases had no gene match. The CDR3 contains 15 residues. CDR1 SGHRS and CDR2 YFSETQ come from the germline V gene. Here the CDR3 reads CASSFFPSGRYEQFF. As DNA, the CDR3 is TGCGCCAGCAGCTTTTTCCCTAGCGGGAGGTATGAGCAGTTCTTC. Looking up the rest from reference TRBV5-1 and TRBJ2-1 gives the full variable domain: KAGVTQTPRYLIKTRGQQVTLSCSPISGHRSVSWYQQTPGQGLQFLFEYFSETQRNKGNFPGRFSGRQFSNSRSEMNVSTLELGDSALYLCASSFFPSGRYEQFFGPGTRLTVL.

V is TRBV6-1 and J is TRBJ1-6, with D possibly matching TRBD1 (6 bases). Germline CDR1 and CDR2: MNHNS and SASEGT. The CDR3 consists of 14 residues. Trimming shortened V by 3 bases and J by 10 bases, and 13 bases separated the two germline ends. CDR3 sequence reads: CASSEGAWRSPLHF. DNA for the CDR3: TGTGCCAGCAGTGAGGGGGCGTGGAGGTCACCCCTCCACTTT.

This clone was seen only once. The CDR3 nucleotides are TGTGCCAGCAGTTTCAGCCGGGACAGGGGGTTTAGCAATCAGCCCCAGCATTTT. Translated, it gives CASSFSRDRGFSNQPQHF. The chain is built from TRBV28 and TRBJ1-5; 11 bases are a match to TRBD1. V trimming: 3 bases; J trimming: 0 bases; junction bases outside the gene matches: 7. CDR1 and CDR2 (germline): MDHEN, SYDVKM. The CDR3 length is 18 residues.

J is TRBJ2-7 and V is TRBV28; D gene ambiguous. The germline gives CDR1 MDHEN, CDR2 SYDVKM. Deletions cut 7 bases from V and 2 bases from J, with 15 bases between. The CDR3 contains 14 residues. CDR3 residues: CASTNDGPAYEQYV. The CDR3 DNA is TGTGCCAGCACCAACGACGGACCAGCCTACGAGCAGTACGTC.

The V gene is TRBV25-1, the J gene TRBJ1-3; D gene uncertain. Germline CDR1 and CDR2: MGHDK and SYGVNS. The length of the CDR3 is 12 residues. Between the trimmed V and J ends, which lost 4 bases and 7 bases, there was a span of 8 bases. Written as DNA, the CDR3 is TGTGCCAGCAGTGGAATGGGTAACACCATATATTTT. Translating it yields CASSGMGNTIYF.

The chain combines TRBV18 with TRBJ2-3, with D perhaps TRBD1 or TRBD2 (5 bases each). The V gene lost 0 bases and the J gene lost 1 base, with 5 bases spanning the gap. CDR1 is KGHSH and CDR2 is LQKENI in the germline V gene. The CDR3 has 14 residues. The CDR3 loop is CASSPPGGTDTQYF. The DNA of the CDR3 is TGTGCCAGCTCACCACCGGGGGGCACAGATACGCAGTATTTT.